A selection of T cell receptor beta chains follows, all from one sample in a study of CD8 T cells in ankylosing spondylitis. TCRdb independently ran MiXCR on the 5' RACE reads; one entry per CDR3 protein. The sample consists of 35,000 to 50,000 distinct CDR3 sequences, about 4.2% of them appearing once. Sequenced input: blood, either unsorted or a sorted T cell fraction (not recorded which). The receptors were sampled from a female donor with ankylosing spondylitis or in good health (not recorded which). The CDR3 runs from the conserved cysteine through the conserved F or W. D genes are given only for firm matches. For some rows the clone size is stated as once, few or many, or as a class when expanded; others skip it.

D gene,clone size,V gene,J gene,CDR3 protein,CDR3 DNA
TRBD2,many,TRBV9,TRBJ2-2,CASSPQTSGGIWVTGELFF,TGTGCCAGCAGCCCCCAGACTAGCGGGGGAATCTGGGTCACCGGGGAGCTGTTTTTT
TRBD2,.,TRBV9,TRBJ2-2,CASSVSGRNTGELFF,TGTGCCAGCAGCGTAAGCGGGAGAAACACCGGGGAGCTGTTTTTT
.,many,TRBV9,TRBJ2-7,CASSVNLGEQYF,TGTGCCAGCAGCGTTAATCTCGGTGAGCAGTACTTC
TRBD1,few,TRBV9,TRBJ1-2,CASSLRDRGYYGYTF,TGTGCCAGCAGCTTACGGGACAGGGGCTACTATGGCTACACCTTC
.,many,TRBV9,TRBJ2-5,CASSARTAPQETQYF,TGTGCCAGCAGCGCACGGACAGCCCCCCAAGAGACCCAGTACTTC
.,many,TRBV9,TRBJ1-2,CASSPESRGDGYTF,TGTGCCAGCAGCCCAGAGAGCAGGGGAGATGGCTACACCTTC
TRBD1,many,TRBV9,TRBJ2-1,CASSVQGAYNEQFF,TGTGCCAGCAGCGTCCAGGGGGCTTACAATGAGCAGTTCTTC
.,.,TRBV9,TRBJ2-5,CASSLQGMETQYF,TGTGCCAGCAGTTTACAGGGAATGGAGACCCAGTACTTC
TRBD2,many,TRBV9,TRBJ2-5,CASSRGEGYQETQYF,TGTGCCAGCAGCCGGGGGGAAGGGTACCAAGAGACCCAGTACTTC
TRBD2,many,TRBV9,TRBJ2-3,CASSSAGTRGTDTQYF,TGTGCCAGCAGCTCCGCCGGGACTAGGGGCACAGATACGCAGTATTTT
.,many,TRBV9,TRBJ2-7,CASSVAVVEGQDEQYF,TGTGCCAGCAGCGTAGCAGTTGTGGAGGGTCAGGACGAGCAGTACTTC
TRBD1,.,TRBV9,TRBJ1-6,CASSPETGGVNSPLHF,TGTGCCAGCAGCCCCGAGACAGGGGGAGTCAATTCACCCCTCCACTTT
.,.,TRBV9,TRBJ2-5,CASSVVGEETQYF,TGTGCCAGCAGCGTAGTAGGGGAAGAGACCCAGTACTTC
TRBD2,few,TRBV9,TRBJ2-3,CASSGWGSGESTDTQYF,TGTGCCAGCAGCGGATGGGGTAGCGGGGAGAGCACAGATACGCAGTATTTT
.,many,TRBV9,TRBJ2-5,CASSVGDQETQYF,TGTGCCAGCAGCGTAGGGGACCAAGAGACCCAGTACTTC
.,many,TRBV9,TRBJ2-6,CASSVEGRPSGANVLTF,TGTGCCAGCAGCGTAGAGGGCAGGCCCTCTGGGGCCAACGTCCTGACTTTC
.,many,TRBV9,TRBJ2-3,CASSLLRLGTDTQYF,TGTGCCAGCAGCCTTCTTCGACTCGGCACAGATACGCAGTATTTT
.,many,TRBV9,TRBJ1-5,CASSQDPYSNQPQHF,TGTGCCAGCAGCCAAGACCCATATAGCAATCAGCCCCAGCATTTT
.,many,TRBV9,TRBJ1-1,CASSVGRASTEAFF,TGTGCCAGCAGCGTAGGCAGGGCAAGCACTGAAGCTTTCTTT
.,many,TRBV9,TRBJ1-2,CASSVEPGSDYGYTF,TGTGCCAGCAGCGTAGAGCCGGGGAGCGACTATGGCTACACCTTC
TRBD1,.,TRBV9,TRBJ1-1,CASTPGLGQDTEAFF,TGTGCCAGCACCCCCGGGCTGGGACAGGACACTGAAGCTTTCTTT
.,many,TRBV9,TRBJ1-1,CASSFSGKNTEAFF,TGTGCCAGCAGCTTCTCGGGAAAGAACACTGAAGCTTTCTTT
.,.,TRBV23-1,TRBJ2-1,CASRQSGHPDPNEQFF,TGCGCCAGCAGGCAATCGGGGCACCCAGACCCCAATGAGCAGTTCTTC
TRBD2,many,TRBV9,TRBJ2-5,CASSVEGLAGGQETQYF,TGTGCCAGCAGCGTAGAGGGACTAGCGGGGGGCCAAGAGACCCAGTACTTC
TRBD1,few,TRBV9,TRBJ2-3,CASSTRTGSVTDTQYF,TGTGCCAGCAGCACTCGGACAGGGTCAGTCACAGATACGCAGTATTTT
TRBD1,many,TRBV9,TRBJ2-3,CASSVEQGTDTQYF,TGTGCCAGCAGCGTAGAACAGGGGACAGATACGCAGTATTTT
TRBD1,many,TRBV9,TRBJ2-6,CASSPQGVSGANVLTF,TGTGCCAGCAGCCCCCAGGGGGTTTCTGGGGCCAACGTCCTGACTTTC
TRBD2,few,TRBV9,TRBJ2-5,CASSPLGSSGGAETQYF,TGTGCCAGCAGCCCTCTCGGGAGTAGCGGGGGGGCGGAGACCCAGTACTTC
TRBD1,many,TRBV9,TRBJ1-6,CASSVELTGTNSPLHF,TGTGCCAGCAGCGTAGAGTTGACAGGGACCAATTCACCCCTCCACTTT
TRBD1,many,TRBV9,TRBJ2-5,CASSVGTGNLGSQETQYF,TGTGCCAGCAGCGTCGGGACAGGGAATCTGGGGTCGCAAGAGACCCAGTACTTC